This T cell receptor beta chain originates from a study of cytomegalovirus exposure and HLA in healthy donors. Looked up from germline, CDR1 is MNHEY and CDR2 is SVGAGI. The trim removed 5 bases at V and 7 bases at J, leaving 8 bases unmatched. The CDR3 length is 14 residues. Primers for the PCR totalled 60 Vbeta and 13 Jbeta. The data were produced by immunoSEQ multiplex PCR, yet TCRdb's version contains in-frame clones alone and is incomplete. In the table there are 120,000 or so clones, roughly two thirds of which are singletons. Sequenced: PBMCs. This chain connects TRBV6-5 to TRBJ2-1; 7 bases line up with TRBD2. This clonotype originated in a man aged 25-45 years in good health and CMV-seropositive. The CDR3 loop is CASSKPGLFNEQFF. CDR3 bases: TGTGCCAGCAGTAAACCGGGACTATTTAATGAGCAGTTCTTC.